This entry features one T cell receptor beta chain sequence. Trimming cost V 2 bases and J 6 bases, with 19 bases left between them. CDR3 size: 16 residues. Per germline, CDR1 SGHRS and CDR2 YFSETQ. This record comes from a study of blood T cell repertoires in COVID-19. Study information: The samples span acute and convalescent COVID-19 from the United States, Italy and Spain. T cells, B-cell-depleted T cells, or PBMCs supplied cDNA or gDNA.

The repertoire was sequenced with immunoSEQ multiplex PCR; TCRdb's copy has only in-frame clones and lacks some. The repertoire holds about 160,000 clones, with roughly 82% as singletons. The chain combines TRBV5-1 with TRBJ2-3; D is unclear. Sequencing was performed on peripheral blood. This clonotype was obtained from a human donor with acute or convalescent COVID-19. The donor label of this sample is uncertain. CDR3 sequence (DNA): TGCGCCAGCAGCTTCGAAGGCCGGAGCGATGTGGATACGCAGTATTTT. As protein: CASSFEGRSDVDTQYF.